The following is a TCR beta chain sequence with its context. Its antigen is unknown. These data come from a study of shared clonotypes between healthy human individuals. Study-wide background: Each donor's CD4 naive and CD4 memory cells filled three plates apiece, CD8 naive two, and CD8 memory one.

Study-level points and caveats: Memory subsets generally showed smaller estimated richness than naive subsets did.

Produced via immunoSEQ multiplex PCR; TCRdb's table is partial and in-frame only. The data hold fewer than 2.5 million clones, with 80% to 95% observed a single time. CDR3 length equals 15 residues. Germline CDR1 and CDR2: SGHTA and FQGNSA. Trimming took 3 bases from V and 0 from J, leaving 12 bases between them. The chain has TRBV7-2 and TRBJ2-7; unclear D gene. This receptor was taken from a young man in good health. Some clones in this sample may be carry-over from other donors' samples. The sequenced material came from naive CD4+ T cells from PBMCs. Subset: CD45RA+ positively selected. CDR3 coding DNA: TGTGCCAGCAGCTTTGGACCGTCGAGCTCCTACGAGCAGTACTTC. Amino acids: CASSFGPSSSYEQYF.